A selection of T cell receptor beta chains follows, all from one sample in a study of blood T cell repertoires in COVID-19. Profiling relied on immunoSEQ multiplex PCR, and the TCRdb table lists in-frame clones only, not all of them. The sample lists 320,000 or so clones; around 90% were seen once. The sample taken for sequencing was PBMCs or T cells enriched from blood (not recorded which). The receptors derive from a man aged 25 to 40 who had recovered from COVID-19. The CDR3 runs from the conserved cysteine through the conserved F or W.

V gene	CDR3 protein
TRBV7-9	CASSSNYLSYNEQFF
TRBV5-1	CASTGQGALTEAFF
TRBV9	CASSERDNFYGYTF
TRBV18	CASSPQGVGTEAFF
TRBV7-9	CASSLALEADTQYF
TRBV5-6	CASSRVWRGDNEQFF
TRBV28	CASSWGQGSYNEQFF
TRBV7-9	CASSAGLGVPYF
TRBV28	CASSPPLYRGSRNQPQHF
TRBV4-2	CASSQDDRGGYTEAFF
TRBV28	CASSLMASGGFETQYF
TRBV7-9	CASSLVQGLGYEQYF
TRBV18	CASSPGASGDYDNEQFF
TRBV5-4	CASSLAGSYNSPLHF
TRBV15	CATSRDREGVAEAFF
TRBV28	CASSRTGALYGYTF
TRBV25-1	CASSESRMNTEAFF
TRBV19	CASSIGLAGGTDTQYF
TRBV7-9	CASSRRQGMEGYTF
TRBV24-1	CATSDRVPTDTQYF
TRBV16	CASSQGQGVTLAEKLFF
TRBV30	CAWSIPGQGNSPLHF
TRBV19	CASSITGNQPQHF
TRBV19	CASSIVGPQRDSLIGYTF
TRBV5-1	CASSHEAGGYTF
TRBV3-1/TRBV3-2	CASSQGQGALHYGYTF
TRBV30	CAWSVGGESPLHF
TRBV5-1	CASTEQDPGGETQYF
TRBV28	CASSFTRANYGYTF
TRBV21-1	CASSKVPRINEKLFF